This T cell receptor beta chain was sequenced during a study of blood T cell repertoires in COVID-19. As for the study in general: Sources were T cells, B-cell-depleted T cells, or PBMCs; the material itself was cDNA or gDNA.

Repertoires were generated with immunoSEQ multiplex PCR, while TCRdb's copy carries only in-frame clones and drops some. The table includes 250,000 or so clones, about 89% detected once. This clone was counted a few times. This CDR3 comprises 12 residues. V shed 3 bases and J 8 bases; nucleotides not matched to a gene: 2. From germline, CDR1 is LGHDT and CDR2 YNNKEL (reference sequence). The sequencing sample was made of peripheral blood. The rearrangement joins TRBV3-1 (or the pseudogene TRBV3-2) to TRBJ1-2, with TRBD1 identical over 8 bases. This TCR was recovered from a woman aged 35 to 49 who had recovered from COVID-19. The DNA of the CDR3 is TGTGCCAGCAGCCAGACAGGGGCCGGCTACACCTTC. It codes for CASSQTGAGYTF.